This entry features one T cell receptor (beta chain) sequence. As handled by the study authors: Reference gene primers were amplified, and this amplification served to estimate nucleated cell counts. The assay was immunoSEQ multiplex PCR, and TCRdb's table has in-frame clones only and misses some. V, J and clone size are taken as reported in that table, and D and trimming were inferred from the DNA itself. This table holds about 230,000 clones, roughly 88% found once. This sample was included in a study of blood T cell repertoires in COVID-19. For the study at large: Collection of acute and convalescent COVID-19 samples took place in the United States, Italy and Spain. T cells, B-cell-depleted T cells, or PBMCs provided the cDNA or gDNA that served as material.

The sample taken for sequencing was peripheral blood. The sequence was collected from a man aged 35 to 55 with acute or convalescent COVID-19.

The CDR3 DNA reads as TGTGCCAGCAGCTTGGGACGGGTCGGCTACACCTTC. It yields the protein CASSLGRVGYTF. V is TRBV5-6 and J is TRBJ1-2; D remains ambiguous. The CDR3 is 12 residues long. The ends were cut back, 0 bases at V and 8 bases at J, with 8 bases in the middle. Germline lookup yields CDR1 SGHDT and CDR2 YYEEEE.